These 29 T cell receptor beta chains share one sample of origin, sequenced in a study of CD4 T cells in relation to SARS-CoV-2 and coronaviruses (dated by TCRdb to the early 2020s). These receptors have no known antigen. Receptor libraries were prepared by the immunoSEQ multiplex PCR assay. What TCRdb holds here is the immuneACCESS table cut down to in-frame rearrangements. Part of the clones is not present; checked against another copy, under half of the missing clones reflect an unresolved V gene, and the others are unexplained. In this sample the table shows 18,000 or so clones, 78% of which occur a single time. The ten most abundant clones make up approximately 19% of the sample. CD4+ T cells from unexposed donors were collected before the COVID-19 pandemic (2011-2018). After around 10 days of culture, CD4+ T cells were isolated with the EasySep CD4+ T cell isolation kit. Sequences were obtained from CD4+ T cells from PBMCs, cultured in vitro. The receptor set was obtained from a human donor in good health.

V and J are TRBV5-4 and TRBJ1-4; 10 bases agree with TRBD1. CDR3 length: 14 residues. Germline values: CDR1 SGHNT, CDR2 YYREEE (reference sequence). The J segment lost 7 bases and the V segment lost 3 bases, leaving 3 bases of the junction unmatched. For the CDR3, the DNA is TGTGCCAGCAGCTGGGACAGGGGAGGTGAAAAACTGTTTTTT. Protein: CASSWDRGGEKLFF.

V usage is TRBV5-1 and J usage is TRBJ1-6, with D unclear. This CDR3 region has 20 residues. V lost 0 bases to trimming and J lost 0 bases, with 19 bases between them. CDR1 and CDR2 from the germline V gene are SGHRS and YFSETQ. CDR3 residues: CASSLGFSRAPRSYNSPLHF. The DNA for the CDR3 is TGCGCCAGCAGCTTGGGATTTTCTAGGGCCCCGCGCTCCTATAATTCACCCCTCCACTTT.

The count of this clone is one. This chain connects TRBV5-1 to TRBJ1-2; D might be TRBD1 (5 bases). The CDR3 covers 15 residues. The V gene's germline CDR1 is SGHRS and CDR2 YFSETQ. With 4 bases removed from V and 5 bases from J, the gap between germline ends came to 18 bases. The CDR3: CASSGAAPHLYGYTF. The CDR3 DNA reads TGCGCCAGCAGCGGGGCAGCCCCCCACCTTTATGGCTACACCTTC.

The chain employs TRBV3-1 (or the pseudogene TRBV3-2) and TRBJ2-7; the D is unclear. CDR1 is LGHDT and CDR2 is YNNKEL in the germline V gene (reference sequence). The CDR3 has 11 amino acids. V gave up 4 bases and J gave up 5 bases, with 6 bases separating them. CDR3: CASSRGHEQYF. For the CDR3, the DNA is TGTGCCAGCAGCCGAGGACACGAGCAGTACTTC.

The chain carries TRBV15 and TRBJ1-3; TRBD1 aligns across 7 bases. J was trimmed by 0 bases and V by 5 bases; bases with no gene match: 10. Germline loops: CDR1 LNHNV, CDR2 YYDKDF (reference sequence). The CDR3 loop spans 17 amino acids. CDR3 in DNA: TGTGCCACCAGCTTCAGCGAACAGGGGCCCTCTGGAAACACCATATATTTT. It codes for CATSFSEQGPSGNTIYF.

V gene TRBV7-2 combines with J gene TRBJ2-3; D perhaps matches TRBD2 (5 bases). Germline CDR1 SGHTA, CDR2 FQGNSA. CDR3 length equals 17 residues. Trimming removed 4 bases at V and 2 bases at J, with 19 bases between. The CDR3 DNA reads TGTGCCAGCAGCTCGTTGTGGACCGGAGGTTTCACAGATACGCAGTATTTT. Amino acids: CASSSLWTGGFTDTQYF. The whole variable domain, filled in from reference TRBV7-2 and TRBJ2-3, reads GAGVSQSPSNKVTEKGKDVELRCDPISGHTALYWYRQSLGQGLEFLIYFQGNSAPDKSGLPSDRFSAERTGGSVSTLTIQRTQQEDSAVYLCASSSLWTGGFTDTQYFGPGTRLTVL.

A few counts support this clone. The J gene is TRBJ2-2, the V gene TRBV10-1; no clear D. Trimming left V 6 bases short and J 7 bases short, with 12 bases between. Germline V gene lookup returns CDR1 WNHNN and CDR2 SYGVQD (reference sequence). The CDR3 is 13 amino acids. The CDR3 DNA reads as TGCGCCAGCAGCACCCGGCCAGTCGGGGAGCTGTTTTTT. Its protein is CASSTRPVGELFF.

The chain links TRBV2 to TRBJ2-3, with 10 nucleotides matching TRBD1. Germline V CDR1 and CDR2: SNHLY, FYNNEI. CDR3 length equals 14 residues. V was pared by 7 bases and J by 4 bases, with 5 bases of the junction left unmatched. CDR3 protein: CASKRDRGSDTQYF. Here the CDR3 DNA reads TGTGCCAGCAAACGGGACAGGGGATCAGATACGCAGTATTTT.

This clone has only one observation. The rearrangement uses TRBV4-1 and TRBJ1-6; D gene ambiguous. The CDR3 length is 16 residues. Between the trimmed V and J ends, which lost 0 bases and 7 bases, there was a span of 13 bases. From germline, CDR1 is MGHRA and CDR2 YSYEKL. For the CDR3, the DNA is TGCGCCAGCAGCCAAGATCTAGGGTTACAAAATTCACCCCTCCACTTT. This encodes CASSQDLGLQNSPLHF.

CDR3 sequence reads: CASSSGALNGNTIYF. The CDR3 DNA reads TGTGCCAGCAGTTCAGGGGCGCTCAATGGAAACACCATATATTTT. The chain recombines TRBV6-6 with TRBJ1-3, with D possibly TRBD1 on 6 matching bases. The ends were cut back, 4 bases at V and 3 bases at J, with 13 bases in the middle. The CDR3 totals 15 residues. Per germline, CDR1 MNHNY and CDR2 SVGAGI (reference sequence).

The chain is built from TRBV24-1 and TRBJ2-2; D is unclear. This CDR3 has 15 amino acids. Trimming took 3 bases from V and 4 from J, leaving 11 bases between them. CDR1 and CDR2 from the germline V gene are KGHDR and SFDVKD. As DNA, the CDR3 is TGTGCCACCAGTGATAATCGCAGGTCCACCGGGGAGCTGTTTTTT. Translation: CATSDNRRSTGELFF.

The table lists this clone with a few counts. This chain joins TRBV6-2 or TRBV6-3 and TRBJ2-7, with TRBD1 matching 8 bases. The CDR3 is 14 residues long. From germline, CDR1 is MNHEY and CDR2 SVGEGT. V lost 1 base and J lost 6; bases outside the gene matches: 5. Here the CDR3 reads CASSYLKQGGEQYF. CDR3 sequence (DNA): TGTGCCAGCAGTTACTTAAAACAGGGGGGCGAGCAGTACTTC.

V usage is TRBV6-5 and J usage is TRBJ2-7; 13 bases match TRBD2. This CDR3 spans 15 amino acids. V lost 6 bases to trimming and J lost 5 bases; unmatched junction nucleotides: 7. Germline values: CDR1 MNHEY, CDR2 SVGAGI. The CDR3 nucleotides read TGTGCCAGCAGCCCAGGACTAGCGGGAGTCCACGAGCAGTACTTC. This codes for CASSPGLAGVHEQYF.

The V call is TRBV7-9, the J call TRBJ2-4; D ambiguous. The V gene lost 5 bases and the J gene lost 6 bases, with 8 bases spanning the gap. This CDR3 contains 12 residues. In germline, CDR1 is SEHNR, CDR2 FQNEAQ (reference sequence). The DNA of the CDR3 is TGTGCCAGCAGCGCGTCGAGAAACATTCAGTACTTC. Translation gives CASSASRNIQYF.

The V call is TRBV19, the J call TRBJ1-6; D possibly corresponds to TRBD1 (5 bases). V was shortened by 7 bases and J by 5 bases, with 9 bases between the two germline ends. The germline V gene has CDR1 LNHDA and CDR2 SQIVND (reference sequence). The CDR3 totals 13 residues. The CDR3 spells CASTQQDNSPLHF. The CDR3 region has the DNA TGTGCCAGTACCCAACAGGATAATTCACCCCTCCACTTT.

J is TRBJ2-1 and V is TRBV5-1; unclear D gene. Trimming left V 2 bases short and J 1 base short, with 7 bases between. Germline values: CDR1 SGHRS, CDR2 YFSETQ. The CDR3 has 14 residues. The DNA of the CDR3 is TGCGCCAGCAGCTTTACAAGTTCCTACAATGAGCAGTTCTTC. This sequence encodes CASSFTSSYNEQFF.

The V and J genes are TRBV11-2 and TRBJ1-5; the match to TRBD1 covers 7 bases. The length of the CDR3 is 15 residues. In germline, CDR1 is SGHAT, CDR2 FQNNGV. The V segment lost 0 bases and the J segment 7 bases; nucleotides outside the gene matches: 6. The CDR3 reads CASSLDRQGFQPQHF. The CDR3 DNA reads TGTGCCAGCAGCTTAGATCGACAGGGATTCCAGCCCCAGCATTTT.

This clone has only a few counts. The gene calls are TRBV3-1 (or the pseudogene TRBV3-2) and TRBJ2-2, with D uncertain. Looked up from germline, CDR1 is LGHDT and CDR2 is YNNKEL (reference sequence). V lost 0 bases to trimming and J lost 3 bases, with 2 bases between them. This CDR3 comprises 13 residues. The CDR3 sequence is CASSQDHTGELFF. The CDR3 nucleotides read TGTGCCAGCAGCCAAGATCACACCGGGGAGCTGTTTTTT.

The V gene is TRBV10-1, the J gene TRBJ2-1; 10 bases fit TRBD1. CDR1 WNHNN and CDR2 SYGVQD come from the germline V gene (reference sequence). The CDR3 runs 16 residues. J gave up 6 bases and V 5 bases, and 10 bases lay outside the gene matches. Written as DNA, the CDR3 is TGCGCCAGCAGTTACGACCGGGACAGGGGTCTCAATGAGCAGTTCTTC. Protein sequence: CASSYDRDRGLNEQFF.

V usage is TRBV2 and J usage is TRBJ2-3; D ambiguous. The CDR3 loop spans 12 amino acids. V was trimmed by 4 bases and J by 9 bases, leaving 11 bases between them. Per germline, CDR1 SNHLY and CDR2 FYNNEI. CDR3 protein: CASSAPQETQYF. CDR3 in DNA: TGTGCCAGCAGTGCCCCTCAAGAGACGCAGTATTTT.

The chain carries TRBV19 and TRBJ1-5; maybe TRBD1 (6 bases). Germline V CDR1 and CDR2: LNHDA, SQIVND (reference sequence). Trimming pared 7 bases from V and 0 bases from J, leaving 19 bases between. The CDR3 is 17 amino acids. CDR3 sequence: CASTPWGADYSNQPQHF. The CDR3 coding sequence is TGTGCCAGTACCCCGTGGGGGGCGGACTATAGCAATCAGCCCCAGCATTTT.

This clone was observed a handful of times. J is TRBJ2-7 and V is TRBV5-4, with 9 positions matching TRBD1. The CDR3 loop spans 14 amino acids. Looked up from germline, CDR1 is SGHNT and CDR2 is YYREEE (reference sequence). The J segment lost 2 bases and the V segment lost 4 bases, leaving 4 bases of the junction unmatched. As DNA, the CDR3 is TGTGCCAGCAGCACGGGACAGGGCCCCTACGAGCAGTACTTC. Encoded protein: CASSTGQGPYEQYF.

Concerning this clone: A read error may produce the germline difference seen at one junction end. The chain carries TRBV18 and TRBJ2-5; tentatively, D is TRBD1 (5 bases). CDR1 is KGHSH and CDR2 is LQKENI in the germline V gene. CDR3 size: 15 residues. DNA of the CDR3: TGTGCCAGCTCACCACCGTCAGGGTCCTTGAAGGAACCGGACTTC. It is translated as CASSPPSGSLKEPDF.

This chain uses TRBV29-1 with TRBJ2-5; no firm D call. The V gene lost 6 bases and the J gene lost 5 bases, with 7 bases spanning the gap. This CDR3 spans 10 amino acids. Per germline, CDR1 SQVTM and CDR2 ANQGSEA. CDR3 bases: TGCAGCGTCGACCGGGAGACCCAGTACTTC. It codes for CSVDRETQYF.

The chain joins TRBV2 to TRBJ1-5, with a possible D match to TRBD1 (5 bases). Germline V lookup: CDR1 SNHLY, CDR2 FYNNEI. V lost 0 bases to trimming and J lost 0 bases, with 15 bases between them. The CDR3 runs 18 residues. CDR3 amino acids: CASSEARALNPSNQPQHF. CDR3 DNA: TGTGCCAGCAGTGAAGCCAGGGCCCTAAACCCTAGCAATCAGCCCCAGCATTTT.

The chain joins TRBV7-7 to TRBJ2-7; 8 bases fit TRBD2. The CDR3 runs to 15 residues. Germline V CDR1 and CDR2: SSHAT, FNYEAQ (reference sequence). The junction had 8 bases not matched to a gene; V was cut back by 5 bases and J by 2 bases. The CDR3 spells CASSPSTGGPYEQYF. In DNA, the CDR3 is TGTGCCAGCAGCCCCTCTACGGGAGGGCCCTACGAGCAGTACTTC.

V gene TRBV2 combines with J gene TRBJ1-2, with a possible D match to TRBD1 (5 bases). Trimming removed 6 bases from V and 6 bases from J, with 11 bases in between. The CDR3 loop spans 12 amino acids. Germline V gives CDR1 SNHLY, CDR2 FYNNEI. CDR3 DNA: TGTGCCAGCAGGGATGACAGTCATGGCTACACCTTC. Protein product: CASRDDSHGYTF.

The chain joins TRBV24-1 to TRBJ2-3, with D tentatively TRBD2 (6 bases). The germline V gene has CDR1 KGHDR and CDR2 SFDVKD. With 7 bases removed from V and 3 bases from J, the gap between germline ends came to 10 bases. The CDR3 has 13 residues. CDR3 DNA: TGTGCCACCAGCCGGGGGTGGACAGATACGCAGTATTTT. It is translated as CATSRGWTDTQYF.

Regarding this clone: Compared with germline, one end of the junction differs, possibly owing to a read error. The chain employs TRBV4-1 and TRBJ2-1, with D perhaps TRBD1 (6 bases). CDR1 and CDR2 from the germline V gene are MGHRA and YSYEKL. The CDR3 covers 17 residues. The CDR3 sequence is CASSQRPGTTDYNGQFF. The CDR3 DNA is TGCGCCAGCAGCCAGCGCCCCGGGACAACGGATTACAATGGGCAGTTCTTC.